This record looks at one T cell receptor beta chain sequence and its context. V was shortened by 5 bases and J by 3 bases, with 13 bases between the two germline ends. CDR1 is MDHEN, CDR2 SYDVKM, per germline. The CDR3 is 14 residues long. The sample comes from a study of T cell responses to AZD1222 COVID-19 vaccine. Clones were read by immunoSEQ multiplex PCR, and TCRdb kept only the in-frame ones, dropping some. The sample has more than 75,000 clones; approximately 90% are singletons. The source of this sequence is an adult who received the AZD1222 COVID-19 vaccine. The V call is TRBV28, the J call TRBJ1-2; D is uncertain. Here the sequenced sample was peripheral blood, taken 28 days after the second AZD1222 dose. DNA for the CDR3: TGTGCCAGCAGTAAGGGAGGAGTTGACTATGGCTACACCTTC. This gives the protein CASSKGGVDYGYTF.